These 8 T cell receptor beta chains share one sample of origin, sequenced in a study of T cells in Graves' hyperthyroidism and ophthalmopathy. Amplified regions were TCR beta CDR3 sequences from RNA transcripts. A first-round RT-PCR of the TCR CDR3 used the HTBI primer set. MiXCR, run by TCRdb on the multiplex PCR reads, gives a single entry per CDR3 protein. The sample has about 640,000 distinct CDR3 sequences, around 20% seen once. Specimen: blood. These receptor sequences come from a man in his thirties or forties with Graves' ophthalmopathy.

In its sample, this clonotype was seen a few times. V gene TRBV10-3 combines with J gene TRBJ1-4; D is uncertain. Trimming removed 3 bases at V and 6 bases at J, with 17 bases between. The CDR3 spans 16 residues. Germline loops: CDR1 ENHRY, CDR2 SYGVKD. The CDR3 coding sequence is TGTGCCATCAGTGAACGGGCCCGGCAGTTTGATGAAAAACTGTTTTTT. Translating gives CAISERARQFDEKLFF.

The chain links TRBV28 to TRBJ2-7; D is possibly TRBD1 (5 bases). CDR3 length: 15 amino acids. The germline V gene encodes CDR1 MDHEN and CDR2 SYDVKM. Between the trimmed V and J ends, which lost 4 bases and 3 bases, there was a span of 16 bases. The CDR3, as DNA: TGTGCCAGCAGTTCACGCCAGGGTAGGATCTACGAGCAGTACTTC. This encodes CASSSRQGRIYEQYF.

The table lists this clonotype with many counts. This chain's CDR3 is CASSRGTGGNEQFF. The CDR3 DNA is TGCGCCAGCAGCCGCGGGACAGGGGGCAATGAGCAGTTCTTC. The chain has TRBV5-1 and TRBJ2-1; 11 positions match TRBD1. CDR1 is SGHRS and CDR2 is YFSETQ in the germline V gene. This CDR3 has 14 residues. The trim removed 4 bases at V and 6 bases at J, leaving 3 bases unmatched. Full variable domain (remainder filled in from reference TRBV5-1 and TRBJ2-1): KAGVTQTPRYLIKTRGQQVTLSCSPISGHRSVSWYQQTPGQGLQFLFEYFSETQRNKGNFPGRFSGRQFSNSRSEMNVSTLELGDSALYLCASSRGTGGNEQFFGPGTRLTVL.

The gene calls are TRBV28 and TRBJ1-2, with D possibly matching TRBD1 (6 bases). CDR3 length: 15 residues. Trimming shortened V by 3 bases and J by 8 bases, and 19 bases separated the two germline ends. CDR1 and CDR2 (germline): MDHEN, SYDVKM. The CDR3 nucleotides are TGTGCCAGCAGTTTGGGGTTCTGGCAGGGGAGCGGCTACACCTTC. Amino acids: CASSLGFWQGSGYTF.

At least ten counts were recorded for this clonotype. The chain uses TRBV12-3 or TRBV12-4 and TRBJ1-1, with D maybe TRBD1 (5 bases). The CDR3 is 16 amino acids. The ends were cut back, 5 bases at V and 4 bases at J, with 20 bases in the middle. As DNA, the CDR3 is TGTGCCAGCAGTGCTACGGGGCGGGACGGGGGCACTGAAGCTTTCTTT. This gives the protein CASSATGRDGGTEAFF.

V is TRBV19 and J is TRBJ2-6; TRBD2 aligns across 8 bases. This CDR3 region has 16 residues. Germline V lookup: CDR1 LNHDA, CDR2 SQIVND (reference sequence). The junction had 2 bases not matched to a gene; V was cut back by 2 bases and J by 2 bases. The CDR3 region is CASSISGGAGANVLTF. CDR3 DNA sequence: TGTGCCAGTAGTATATCCGGGGGGGCTGGGGCCAACGTCCTGACTTTC.

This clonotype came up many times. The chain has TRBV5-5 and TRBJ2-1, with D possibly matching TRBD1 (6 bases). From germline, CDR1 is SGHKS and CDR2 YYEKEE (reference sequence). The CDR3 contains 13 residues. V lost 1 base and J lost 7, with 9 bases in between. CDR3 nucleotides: TGTGCCAGCAGCTTGACCACAGGGAATGAGCAGTTCTTC. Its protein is CASSLTTGNEQFF. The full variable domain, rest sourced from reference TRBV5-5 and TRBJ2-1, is DAGVTQSPTHLIKTRGQQVTLRCSPISGHKSVSWYQQVLGQGPQFIFQYYEKEERGRGNFPDRFSARQFPNYSSELNVNALLLGDSALYLCASSLTTGNEQFFGPGTRLTVL.

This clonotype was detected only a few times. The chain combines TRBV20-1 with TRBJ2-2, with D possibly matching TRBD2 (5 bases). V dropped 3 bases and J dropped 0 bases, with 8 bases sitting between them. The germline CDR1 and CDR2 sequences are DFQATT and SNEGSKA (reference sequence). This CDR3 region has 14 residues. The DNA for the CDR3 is TGCAGTGCTAGCCCAGCGGCGAACACCGGGGAGCTGTTTTTT. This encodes CSASPAANTGELFF.